Below, 30 T cell receptor beta chains from the same sample are listed, as sequenced in a study of post-analysis software for immune sequencing data (dated by TCRdb to between 2015 and 2016). On the study overall, not on this receptor specifically: Roughly 5 TRBV segments, including TRBV5-6, TRBV5-1 and TRBV20-1, were significantly more frequent in patients than controls.

Their antigen targets remain unknown. Libraries were constructed by PCR. The sequencing machine was an Illumina HiSeq 2500. To reduce PCR and sequencing biases, unique molecular identifiers were built into the TCR beta cDNA libraries. Using fastp trimming at Q25 and MiXCR clonotype assembly, TCRdb reanalyzed the public sequencing data and kept in-frame beta chains. All rows with the same CDR3 protein become a single entry with the most common DNA and genes. The sample table records 750,000 to 900,000 distinct CDR3 sequences; approximately 44% of these occur just once. The ten largest account for approximately 4.4% of the sample. Material: blood. The receptors here all came from a girl aged 10-17 years with multiple sclerosis.

The V call is TRBV27, the J call TRBJ1-4; no firm D call. V shed 0 bases and J shed 15 bases, with 17 bases lying between them. The CDR3 spans 14 residues. CDR1 and CDR2 from the germline V gene are MNHEY and SMNVEV (reference sequence). The CDR3 loop reads CASSLSAGGPTMFF. The CDR3 bases are TGTGCCAGCAGTTTATCAGCGGGCGGGCCCACGATGTTTTTT.

The chain recombines TRBV5-8 with TRBJ2-7; D may correspond to TRBD1 or TRBD2 (5 bases each). CDR1 and CDR2 (germline): SGHTS, YDEGEE. Trimming pared 0 bases from V and 3 bases from J, leaving 19 bases between. The CDR3 sequence is 17 residues long. The CDR3 region is CASSLVPIVGAGYEQYF. The CDR3 coding sequence is TGTGCCAGCAGCTTGGTCCCGATTGTCGGGGCCGGCTACGAGCAGTACTTC.

The rearrangement links TRBV7-9 to TRBJ2-1; 9 bases match TRBD1. Germline CDR1 reads SEHNR; CDR2 reads FQNEAQ (reference sequence). Trimming cost V 5 bases and J 3 bases; bases outside gene matches: 8. This CDR3 contains 16 residues. The CDR3, as DNA: TGTGCCAGCAGCCCAGGGACAGGGCGATACTACAATGAGCAGTTCTTC. It translates to CASSPGTGRYYNEQFF.

The V gene is TRBV9, the J gene TRBJ2-5; 8 nucleotides align to TRBD2. The V gene end was trimmed by 4 bases and the J gene end by 2 bases; junction bases not matched to a gene: 13. Per the germline V gene, CDR1 is SGDLS and CDR2 is YYNGEE. The length of the CDR3 is 17 residues. CDR3 region: CASSPRGGQPPQETQYF. The DNA for the CDR3 is TGTGCCAGCAGCCCCCGGGGGGGGCAACCTCCACAAGAGACCCAGTACTTC.

This clonotype was counted between two and nine times. The CDR3 loop is CASSQDERGYTF. The CDR3 nucleotides read TGTGCCAGCAGCCAAGATGAACGTGGCTACACCTTC. The gene calls are TRBV14 and TRBJ1-2; D gene ambiguous. V dropped 0 bases and J dropped 7 bases, with 6 bases sitting between them. Germline values: CDR1 SGHDN, CDR2 FVKESK. This CDR3 is built from 12 residues. The entire variable domain, with the rest obtained from reference TRBV14 and TRBJ1-2, is as follows: EAGVTQFPSHSVIEKGQTVTLRCDPISGHDNLYWYRRVMGKEIKFLLHFVKESKQDESGMPNNRFLAERTGGTYSTLKVQPAELEDSGVYFCASSQDERGYTFGSGTRLTVV.

This clonotype has more than one count but fewer than ten. This chain joins TRBV5-1 and TRBJ1-1; perhaps TRBD1 as D (5 bases). The CDR3 runs to 15 residues. The V end lost 0 bases, the J end lost 3 bases, and 12 bases lay between the germline ends. The germline gives CDR1 SGHRS, CDR2 YFSETQ. DNA for the CDR3: TGCGCCAGCAGCTTGGGACCAGGGCAGGACACTGAAGCTTTCTTT. This gives the protein CASSLGPGQDTEAFF.

The chain carries TRBV3-1 and TRBJ2-7, with TRBD1 matching over 9 bases. Unmatched junction bases numbered 8, after V lost 4 bases and J lost 4 bases. The CDR3 extends over 15 amino acids. Germline V gives CDR1 LGHDT, CDR2 YNNKEL (reference sequence). For the CDR3, the DNA is TGTGCCAGCAGCCGTGGGGACAGGGATAGGTACGAGCAGTACTTC. Its translation: CASSRGDRDRYEQYF.

The chain employs TRBV9 and TRBJ2-1; possible D gene TRBD1, 5 bases. The CDR3 loop spans 15 amino acids. V lost 4 bases to trimming and J lost 7 bases, with 18 bases between them. The germline gives CDR1 SGDLS, CDR2 YYNGEE. This CDR3 reads CASSPGPGMENEQFF. The CDR3 coding sequence is TGTGCCAGCAGCCCAGGTCCAGGGATGGAAAATGAGCAGTTCTTC.

This chain connects TRBV28 to TRBJ1-2; 9 positions agree with TRBD1. V lost 4 bases to trimming and J lost 3 bases; unmatched junction nucleotides: 6. This CDR3 is 15 amino acids long. Germline lookup yields CDR1 MDHEN and CDR2 SYDVKM. The CDR3 bases are TGTGCCAGCAGTTCTTGGACAGGGGAGGACTATGGCTACACCTTC. It is translated as CASSSWTGEDYGYTF.

The V call is TRBV7-9, the J call TRBJ2-5; possible D gene TRBD2, 5 bases. Trimming removed 8 bases at V and 5 bases at J, with 12 bases between. This CDR3 spans 12 amino acids. Germline V gene data show CDR1 as SEHNR and CDR2 as FQNEAQ (reference sequence). The CDR3 sequence is CASLGSWETQYF. As DNA, the CDR3 is TGTGCCAGCCTGGGGAGCTGGGAGACCCAGTACTTC.

The chain recombines TRBV19 with TRBJ2-7; 15 bases align to TRBD2. CDR1 is LNHDA and CDR2 is SQIVND in the germline V gene (reference sequence). Unmatched junction bases numbered 5, after V lost 6 bases and J lost 5 bases. The CDR3 loop spans 15 amino acids. Here the CDR3 reads CASRGLAGGRDEQYF. CDR3 nucleotides: TGTGCCAGTAGAGGACTAGCGGGAGGGCGTGACGAGCAGTACTTC.

This chain joins TRBV7-2 and TRBJ2-7; tentatively, D is TRBD1 or TRBD2 (5 bases each). V was pared by 1 base and J by 3 bases, with 13 bases between. The CDR3 covers 15 residues. Germline-derived CDR1 and CDR2 are SGHTA and FQGNSA. The CDR3 coding sequence is TGTGCCAGCAGCTTAGGATGGGACCGCAGCTACGAGCAGTACTTC. Translated, it gives CASSLGWDRSYEQYF.

This clonotype was counted only a few times. V usage is TRBV12-3 or TRBV12-4 and J usage is TRBJ1-2; 9 bases align to TRBD1. CDR3 size: 18 residues. Losses at the gene ends were 1 base for V and 2 bases for J; bases not matched to a gene: 11. The CDR3 nucleotides are TGTGCCAGCAGTTTAGTCCTGGGACAGGGCCTTCTCAACTATGGCTACACCTTC. Translated: CASSLVLGQGLLNYGYTF.

This clonotype was seen only a few times. The chain recombines TRBV7-9 with TRBJ2-7; D gene unclear. The CDR3 is 13 residues long. Germline CDR1 and CDR2: SEHNR and FQNEAQ (reference sequence). V was cut by 8 bases and J by 4 bases, with 15 bases left in between. The CDR3 reads CASGSARGYEQYF. The CDR3 DNA is TGTGCCAGCGGATCCGCTCGAGGATACGAGCAGTACTTC.

This clonotype was observed at least ten times. The V and J genes are TRBV12-3 or TRBV12-4 and TRBJ2-6; D remains unclear. The germline V and J ends were trimmed by 2 bases and 1 base, with 0 bases remaining between them. The CDR3 runs to 13 residues. The CDR3 sequence: CASSLSGANVLTF. CDR3 in DNA: TGTGCCAGCAGTTTATCTGGGGCCAACGTCCTGACTTTC.

This sequence joins TRBV4-3 and TRBJ2-1; either TRBD1 or TRBD2 may fit D (5 bases each). The CDR3 covers 14 residues. V was pared by 2 bases and J by 7 bases, with 12 bases between. Germline loops: CDR1 LGHNA, CDR2 YSLEER. The CDR3 nucleotides read TGCGCCAGCAGCCAACCCGGGACGAATAATGAGCAGTTCTTC. Protein product: CASSQPGTNNEQFF.

This sequence joins TRBV29-1 and TRBJ2-6; D unresolved. Germline V lookup: CDR1 SQVTM, CDR2 ANQGSEA. The germline V and J ends were trimmed by 1 base and 0 bases, with 7 bases remaining between them. The CDR3 sequence is 15 residues long. The CDR3 DNA follows: TGCAGCGTTGAAGCCAGCGACTCTGGGGCCAACGTCCTGACTTTC. It is translated as CSVEASDSGANVLTF.

This chain connects TRBV12-5 to TRBJ2-7, with 9 bases identical to TRBD2. CDR1 is LGHNT, CDR2 FRNRAP, per germline. CDR3 length: 16 residues. Trimming at V came to 5 bases and at J to 1 base, leaving 9 bases not matched to a gene. The CDR3 region is CASGRPGLAHSYEQYF. The CDR3 coding sequence is TGTGCTAGTGGTAGACCGGGACTAGCCCATTCCTACGAGCAGTACTTC.

J is TRBJ1-2 and V is TRBV18; 11 positions match TRBD1. CDR1 and CDR2 from the germline V gene are KGHSH and LQKENI. The CDR3 spans 18 residues. V dropped 1 base and J dropped 3; count of bases not matched to a gene: 10. The CDR3 sequence: CASSPQGQGVALDYGYTF. The DNA of the CDR3 is TGTGCCAGCTCACCACAGGGACAGGGGGTAGCTTTGGACTATGGCTACACCTTC.

This clonotype was seen only a few times. The V call is TRBV7-2, the J call TRBJ2-1; D not certain. The germline CDR1 and CDR2 sequences are SGHTA and FQGNSA. The V gene lost 7 bases and the J gene lost 4 bases, with 11 bases spanning the gap. The CDR3 loop spans 13 amino acids. The CDR3 spells CASTDPQYNEQFF. CDR3 in DNA: TGTGCCAGCACTGACCCACAGTACAATGAGCAGTTCTTC.

A few counts support this clonotype. The chain carries TRBV7-9 and TRBJ2-7; D possibly corresponds to TRBD2 (5 bases). Germline-derived CDR1 and CDR2 are SEHNR and FQNEAQ (reference sequence). The CDR3 extends over 14 amino acids. V lost 5 bases and J 7 bases, leaving 18 bases between the germline ends. Written as DNA, the CDR3 is TGTGCCAGCAGCCTAGTCGGACTCAGGACGGAGCAGTACTTC. Its protein product is CASSLVGLRTEQYF. Based on the CDR3 plus reference TRBV7-9 and TRBJ2-7, the full variable domain is DTGVSQNPRHKITKRGQNVTFRCDPISEHNRLYWYRQTLGQGPEFLTYFQNEAQLEKSRLLSDRFSAERPKGSFSTLEIQRTEQGDSAMYLCASSLVGLRTEQYFGPGTRLTVT.

The V call is TRBV15, the J call TRBJ2-3, with no clear D. Trimming removed 4 bases at V and 5 bases at J, with 13 bases between. Germline CDR1 reads LNHNV; CDR2 reads YYDKDF (reference sequence). The CDR3 covers 14 residues. The CDR3 here is CATSKPEVGDTQYF. In nucleotides, the CDR3 is TGTGCCACCAGCAAACCCGAAGTGGGAGATACGCAGTATTTT.

This clonotype is a singleton in its sample. The chain joins TRBV3-1 to TRBJ2-1; a possible D gene is TRBD1 (5 bases). The germline V and J ends were trimmed by 5 bases and 8 bases, with 16 bases remaining between them. Germline assignment: CDR1 LGHDT and CDR2 YNNKEL (reference sequence). The CDR3 covers 14 residues. CDR3 sequence: CASSSRVQGDEQFF. In nucleotides, the CDR3 is TGTGCCAGCAGCTCACGTGTGCAGGGCGATGAGCAGTTCTTC.

This chain uses TRBV4-2 with TRBJ1-2, with 7 nucleotides matching TRBD1. V shed 6 bases and J 8 bases; nucleotides not matched to a gene: 9. Germline CDR1 and CDR2: LGHNA and YNFKEQ. This CDR3 region has 13 residues. The CDR3 region has the DNA TGTGCCAGCAGTAGAGGGGGCGTAGGCGGCTACACCTTC. It translates to CASSRGGVGGYTF.

This sequence joins TRBV25-1 and TRBJ1-2, with D possibly matching TRBD1 (6 bases). CDR1 is MGHDK and CDR2 is SYGVNS in the germline V gene. V lost 8 bases, J lost 1 base, and 11 bases lay in between. The CDR3 is 13 residues long. The CDR3 protein is CASLAGDNYGYTF. The CDR3 DNA follows: TGTGCCAGCCTTGCAGGGGATAACTATGGCTACACCTTC.

The chain recombines TRBV5-6 with TRBJ2-5, with 8 bases identical to TRBD1. CDR1 is SGHDT, CDR2 YYEEEE, per germline. This CDR3 has 17 residues. V was clipped by 1 base and J by 2 bases; unmatched bases: 10. In DNA, the CDR3 is TGTGCCAGCAGCTTGCCGGGCCTCAGGGGGCCACAAGAGACCCAGTACTTC. It translates to CASSLPGLRGPQETQYF.

The J gene is TRBJ2-7, the V gene TRBV28; maybe TRBD2 (6 bases). V was pared by 8 bases and J by 7 bases, with 15 bases between. CDR3 size: 12 residues. Germline V CDR1 and CDR2: MDHEN, SYDVKM. The CDR3 DNA sequence: TGTGCCAGCCTGGGGACTCGTCGGGAGCAGTACTTC. It specifies CASLGTRREQYF.

This clonotype turned up a few times. The rearrangement links TRBV29-1 to TRBJ1-2; 7 bases agree with TRBD1. The CDR3 has 13 residues. Germline-derived CDR1 and CDR2 are SQVTM and ANQGSEA. The V gene end was trimmed by 0 bases and the J gene end by 4 bases; junction bases not matched to a gene: 2. CDR3 residues: CSVEDGTVYGYTF. In DNA form, the CDR3 reads TGCAGCGTTGAAGATGGGACAGTCTATGGCTACACCTTC.

The V and J genes are TRBV6-6 and TRBJ1-5, with D possibly matching TRBD1 (6 bases). Looked up from germline, CDR1 is MNHNY and CDR2 is SVGAGI (reference sequence). CDR3 length equals 15 residues. The V end lost 8 bases, the J end lost 7 bases, and 21 bases lay between the germline ends. In DNA form, the CDR3 reads TGTGCCAGCGGGACAACAGGGACCTTAAACCAGCCCCAGCATTTT. Its protein is CASGTTGTLNQPQHF.

The V and J genes are TRBV5-1 and TRBJ2-7, with TRBD1 matching over 7 bases. V was pared by 5 bases and J by 2 bases, with 7 bases of the junction left unmatched. Germline CDR1 and CDR2: SGHRS and YFSETQ. This CDR3 has 14 amino acids. The CDR3 protein is CASRPTGYPYEQYF. CDR3 coding DNA: TGCGCCAGCAGACCGACAGGGTACCCCTACGAGCAGTACTTC. Supplemented by reference TRBV5-1 and TRBJ2-7, the full variable domain reads KAGVTQTPRYLIKTRGQQVTLSCSPISGHRSVSWYQQTPGQGLQFLFEYFSETQRNKGNFPGRFSGRQFSNSRSEMNVSTLELGDSALYLCASRPTGYPYEQYFGPGTRLTVT.